Listed here are 25 T cell receptor beta chains from one sample, sequenced in a study of T cell responses to AZD1222 COVID-19 vaccine. Assay: immunoSEQ multiplex PCR; the TCRdb copy retains only in-frame clones and omits some. The table lists more than 150,000 clones, around 90% of them singletons. Material: peripheral blood, obtained on day 0 of AZD1222 vaccination. The receptor source for this set is an adult in good health.

The chain combines TRBV6-5 with TRBJ2-7, with a tentative D call TRBD1 (6 bases). Germline CDR1 MNHEY, CDR2 SVGAGI. The CDR3 is 15 amino acids. V was shortened by 4 bases and J by 6 bases, with 19 bases between the two germline ends. The CDR3 here is CASSWAEAGVGEQYF. The CDR3 region has the DNA TGTGCCAGCAGTTGGGCGGAGGCAGGGGTGGGCGAGCAGTACTTC.

This clone was seen a single time. The gene calls are TRBV5-1 and TRBJ2-7; D is possibly TRBD1 (6 bases). CDR1 and CDR2 from the germline V gene are SGHRS and YFSETQ. V lost 6 bases to trimming and J lost 2 bases, with 12 bases between them. The CDR3 runs 13 residues. DNA for the CDR3: TGCGCCAGCACGGTCCAGGGGACCTACGAGCAGTACTTC. Its translation: CASTVQGTYEQYF.

V gene TRBV7-3 combines with J gene TRBJ2-3; a weak D match, TRBD1 (5 bases). Trimming stripped 5 bases from V and 6 bases from J, with 12 bases between. Germline CDR1 is SGHTA and CDR2 is FQGTGA. The CDR3 consists of 13 residues. CDR3 DNA sequence: TGTGCCAGCAGCCCAGGGTCCGGGGATACGCAGTATTTT. Translating it yields CASSPGSGDTQYF.

V gene TRBV19 combines with J gene TRBJ2-5; D ambiguous. This CDR3 is 16 amino acids long. V was pared by 6 bases and J by 4 bases, with 21 bases between. Germline V lookup: CDR1 LNHDA, CDR2 SQIVND (reference sequence). The CDR3, as DNA: TGTGCCAGTAGCAGACAATCGACTCTATTACCAGAGACCCAGTACTTC. Protein product: CASSRQSTLLPETQYF.

V gene TRBV2 combines with J gene TRBJ1-1; D uncertain. Deletions cut 1 base from V and 10 bases from J, with 13 bases between. The CDR3 consists of 13 residues. Germline CDR1 is SNHLY and CDR2 is FYNNEI. The CDR3, as DNA: TGTGCCAGCAGTGAAGGGCCAGCCCGCCCAGCTTTCTTT. Protein product: CASSEGPARPAFF. Complete variable domain (other parts from reference TRBV2 and TRBJ1-1): EPEVTQTPSHQVTQMGQEVILRCVPISNHLYFYWYRQILGQKVEFLVSFYNNEISEKSEIFDDQFSVERPDGSNFTLKIRSTKLEDSAMYFCASSEGPARPAFFGQGTRLTVV.

Of note for this clone: A junction end diverges from the germline sequence, so it may reflect a read error. The chain is built from TRBV7-7 and TRBJ2-1; TRBD2 matches 9 bases. This CDR3 region has 16 residues. The germline CDR1 and CDR2 sequences are SSHAT and FNYEAQ (reference sequence). The CDR3 bases are TGTGCTAGCAGCCCCACGGTAGCGGGAGTTGTGGATGAGCAGTTCTTC. This gives the protein CASSPTVAGVVDEQFF.

V usage is TRBV3-1 (or the pseudogene TRBV3-2) and J usage is TRBJ2-7, with a weak D call TRBD1 (6 bases). The CDR3 sequence is 14 residues long. Trimming removed 4 bases at V and 7 bases at J, with 17 bases between. Germline CDR1 and CDR2: LGHDT and YNNKEL (reference sequence). This chain's CDR3 is CASSLVRGMGEQYF. In DNA, the CDR3 is TGTGCCAGCAGCCTAGTCAGGGGCATGGGGGAGCAGTACTTC.

This clone showed up just once. The chain recombines TRBV6-5 with TRBJ2-7, with 9 bases identical to TRBD2. Germline CDR1 and CDR2: MNHEY and SVGAGI. The trim removed 9 bases at V and 6 bases at J, leaving 9 bases unmatched. There are 13 residues in the CDR3. The CDR3 nucleotides read TGTGCCAGTGGCGGCGGGAGGGCCTCCGAGCAGTACTTC. This codes for CASGGGRASEQYF.

This rearrangement joins TRBV7-9 to TRBJ2-7, with no clear D. The length of the CDR3 is 13 residues. The ends were cut back, 3 bases at V and 2 bases at J, with 8 bases in the middle. Germline V CDR1 and CDR2: SEHNR, FQNEAQ (reference sequence). CDR3 DNA sequence: TGTGCCAGCAGCTTCCAGACCCCCTACGAGCAGTACTTC. It translates to CASSFQTPYEQYF.

The chain carries TRBV3-1 (or the pseudogene TRBV3-2) and TRBJ2-1; perhaps TRBD1 as D (7 bases). The CDR3 totals 16 residues. Deletions cut 4 bases from V and 7 bases from J, with 20 bases between. Germline V gives CDR1 LGHDT, CDR2 YNNKEL (reference sequence). The CDR3 region has the DNA TGTGCCAGCAGCCCCCCAGGGGGGCGTCCATGGAATGAGCAGTTCTTC. Its translation: CASSPPGGRPWNEQFF.

V and J are TRBV30 and TRBJ2-2; 7 nucleotides align to TRBD1. This CDR3 has 12 amino acids. The junction had 1 base not matched to a gene; V was cut back by 3 bases and J by 6 bases. The germline gives CDR1 GTSNPN, CDR2 SVGIG (reference sequence). The CDR3 spells CAWRDRPGELFF. In nucleotides, the CDR3 is TGTGCCTGGAGGGACAGGCCCGGGGAGCTGTTTTTT.

The chain couples TRBV4-1 to TRBJ2-6, with D tentatively TRBD1 or TRBD2 (5 bases each). The CDR3 is made up of 17 amino acids. Germline CDR1 MGHRA, CDR2 YSYEKL. The V end lost 3 bases, the J end lost 2 bases, and 14 bases lay between the germline ends. The DNA for the CDR3 is TGCGCCAGCAGCCATCCCCCCCGGGGCCCTGGGGCCAACGTCCTGACTTTC. It translates to CASSHPPRGPGANVLTF.

The chain uses TRBV18 and TRBJ1-1; tentatively, D is TRBD1 (5 bases). Trimming pared 8 bases from V and 4 bases from J, leaving 17 bases between. Per germline, CDR1 KGHSH and CDR2 LQKENI. The CDR3 runs 14 residues. CDR3 sequence (DNA): TGTGCCAGCCAAAGCTCTCGACAGAGCACTGAAGCTTTCTTT. Translation gives CASQSSRQSTEAFF.

This chain joins TRBV12-3 or TRBV12-4 and TRBJ1-2; D may be TRBD1 (5 bases). The CDR3 has 12 amino acids. V lost 6 bases to trimming and J lost 7 bases, with 12 bases between them. CDR3 protein: CASRPQGSGYTF. For the CDR3, the DNA is TGTGCCAGCAGACCCCAGGGAAGTGGCTACACCTTC.

In its sample, this clone was seen a few times. The CDR3 DNA follows: TGTGCCAGCAGTGAGACAGCTCCTGAAGCTTTCTTT. The encoded protein is CASSETAPEAFF. The rearrangement links TRBV6-1 to TRBJ1-1; D is perhaps TRBD1 (5 bases). The CDR3 consists of 12 residues. Germline CDR1 is MNHNS and CDR2 is SASEGT. The V and J ends lost 3 bases and 6 bases respectively, with 8 bases between them.

This clone was seen just once. The genes are TRBV9 and TRBJ1-5; D is possibly TRBD1 (6 bases). The CDR3 is made up of 15 amino acids. V lost 3 bases to trimming and J lost 2 bases, with 12 bases between them. Germline values: CDR1 SGDLS, CDR2 YYNGEE. The CDR3 DNA sequence: TGTGCCAGCAGCGCGGGGGCACAGGGCAATCAGCCCCAGCATTTT. Encoded protein: CASSAGAQGNQPQHF.

The V gene is TRBV27, the J gene TRBJ2-2, with TRBD2 matching over 11 bases. With V trimmed by 4 bases and J by 4 bases, 5 bases remained unmatched. The CDR3 is 16 amino acids. The V gene's germline CDR1 is MNHEY and CDR2 SMNVEV (reference sequence). CDR3 sequence: CASSSGTSGSTGELFF. CDR3 bases: TGTGCCAGCAGTTCCGGGACTAGCGGCAGCACCGGGGAGCTGTTTTTT.

J is TRBJ2-5 and V is TRBV9; D could derive from TRBD1 or TRBD2 (5 bases each). Trimming removed 0 bases from V and 4 bases from J, with 10 bases in between. The CDR3 has 14 amino acids. Per the germline V gene, CDR1 is SGDLS and CDR2 is YYNGEE. This CDR3 reads CASSVDGGRETQYF. CDR3 in DNA: TGTGCCAGCAGCGTAGATGGGGGTCGAGAGACCCAGTACTTC.

V is TRBV19 and J is TRBJ1-2, with a tentative D call TRBD1 (5 bases). CDR1 and CDR2 from the germline V gene are LNHDA and SQIVND (reference sequence). The CDR3 length is 15 residues. V was trimmed by 3 bases and J by 0 bases, leaving 11 bases between them. The CDR3 nucleotides are TGTGCCAGTAGTATGGGCTGGGGGTCTAACTATGGCTACACCTTC. Protein product: CASSMGWGSNYGYTF.

A few counts support this clone. The V gene is TRBV28, the J gene TRBJ1-6; 7 nucleotides match TRBD1. Germline CDR1 is MDHEN and CDR2 is SYDVKM. J gave up 7 bases and V 5 bases, and 8 bases lay outside the gene matches. The CDR3 is 15 amino acids. The CDR3 protein is CASSGRQGRNSPLHF. CDR3 in DNA: TGTGCCAGCAGTGGTAGACAGGGTAGAAATTCACCCCTCCACTTT.

The V call is TRBV7-3, the J call TRBJ2-1, with D maybe TRBD1 (6 bases). CDR3 size: 15 residues. Germline CDR1 SGHTA, CDR2 FQGTGA. Trimming took off 5 bases at V and 9 bases at J, with 20 bases between the two ends. The CDR3 spells CASSPGGQGSSEQFF. The CDR3 DNA reads TGTGCCAGCAGCCCCGGCGGGCAGGGGTCATCTGAGCAGTTCTTC.

This clone has only one observation. The genes are TRBV7-9 and TRBJ1-1; 8 bases fit TRBD1. V lost 3 bases to trimming and J lost 5 bases; unmatched junction nucleotides: 5. Looked up from germline, CDR1 is SEHNR and CDR2 is FQNEAQ (reference sequence). The CDR3 is made up of 14 amino acids. The chain's CDR3 is CASSLDRARTEAFF. CDR3 DNA: TGTGCCAGCAGCTTGGACAGGGCGCGTACTGAAGCTTTCTTT.

This chain uses TRBV5-1 with TRBJ1-1; 7 nucleotides agree with TRBD1. This CDR3 comprises 15 residues. Per germline, CDR1 SGHRS and CDR2 YFSETQ. After removal of 4 bases from V and 6 bases from J, the junction contained 12 bases not matched to a gene. CDR3: CASSTLTGLESEAFF. The CDR3 DNA sequence: TGCGCCAGCAGCACCCTGACAGGGTTGGAGTCTGAAGCTTTCTTT.

The chain employs TRBV27 and TRBJ1-1; tentatively, D is TRBD1 (5 bases). Germline V gene data show CDR1 as MNHEY and CDR2 as SMNVEV (reference sequence). This CDR3 has 14 amino acids. V was shortened by 5 bases and J by 1 base, with 11 bases between the two germline ends. This CDR3 reads CASSTSGANTEAFF. The CDR3 DNA follows: TGTGCCAGCAGTACATCCGGGGCGAACACTGAAGCTTTCTTT.

This chain joins TRBV7-3 and TRBJ1-1; perhaps TRBD1 as D (5 bases). Trimming took off 5 bases at V and 5 bases at J, with 15 bases between the two ends. The CDR3 is 14 residues long. Germline CDR1 and CDR2: SGHTA and FQGTGA. The DNA for the CDR3 is TGTGCCAGCAGCAACCAGGGTGGAGTGACTGAAGCTTTCTTT. Its protein product is CASSNQGGVTEAFF.